A selection of T cell receptor beta chains follows, all from one sample in a study of T cell repertoires in cytomegalovirus infection. TCRdb called the reads again in MiXCR, with one record for every CDR3 protein. The repertoire holds fewer than 550,000 distinct CDR3 sequences, with around 27% as singletons. Sequenced input: PBMCs. The receptors were sampled from a human donor in good health (CMV status not recorded). Some clones in this sample may be carry-over from other donors' samples. CDR3s include the opening cysteine and the closing phenylalanine or tryptophan.

v_call cdr3_length cdr3_aa
TRBV4-1 16 CASSQVFTSGAYEQYF
TRBV7-2 21 CASSLRQGPKVQPHSGNTIYF
TRBV6-2/TRBV6-3 16 CASSRRQGVLPPEAFF
TRBV19 15 CASSIGLGSSYGYTF
TRBV7-2 15 CASSLAHSQGAPQHF
TRBV15 13 CATRTSGYNEQFF
TRBV10-3 13 CAISGSQGTEQYF
TRBV6-5 14 CASIDSGSGGELFF
TRBV7-2 15 CASSSDGRGYQPQHF
TRBV4-1 15 CASSQGTSPYNEQFF
TRBV4-1 18 CASSPLSAGGLGSNEQFF
TRBV28 16 CASSFGSPSGANVLTF
TRBV7-2 16 CASSLKLAGGQDTQYF
TRBV12-5 16 CASGLGDGYSNQPQHF
TRBV7-2 13 CASSFRGGPEAFF
TRBV29-1 13 CSVVAVTFDTQYF
TRBV20-1 13 CSALLAGQETQYF
TRBV28 12 CASSLFHQPQHF
TRBV7-2 13 CASSRQTNTEAFF
TRBV19 14 CATGDYSSTDTQYF
TRBV7-2 12 CASRRSTDTQYF
TRBV15 18 CATSRAPPQGDSGNTIYF
TRBV2 16 CASTDRDRLLNTEAFF
TRBV12-3/TRBV12-4 14 CASSGHGQLYGYTF
TRBV7-9 15 CASSLRGPNTGELFF
TRBV4-3 14 CASSQDMNTGELFF
TRBV24-1 13 CATRQGLDQPQHF
TRBV19 14 CASSGGRSGNTIYF
TRBV4-2 15 CASSRTGDDTDTQYF
TRBV7-3 13 CASSQDSRQTQYF
TRBV27 13 CASSSTAPKALFF